This T cell receptor (beta chain) came from a study of high-grade serous ovarian cancer treatment subgroups. V gave up 4 bases and J gave up 8 bases, with 12 bases separating them. The CDR3 has 13 residues. Germline loops: CDR1 SGHAT, CDR2 FQNNGV. Some clones are missing from TCRdb's copy, which holds only in-frame ones; the method was immunoSEQ multiplex PCR. This sample has around 20,000 clones; around 75% occur once, and the top ten carry 5.5% to 7%. With respect to this clone: Its antigen remains unknown.

Tumor samples were obtained before definitive surgery or chemotherapy. Study results and caveats: Repertoire analysis covered CDR3 alone, not CDR1 or CDR2. Bulk tumor TCR sequencing gave no spatial information.

The source material was tumor tissue. The rearrangement joins TRBV11-2 to TRBJ2-1; D gene ambiguous. The clonotype originates from a human donor with high-grade serous ovarian cancer. CDR3 sequence (DNA): TGTGCCAGCAGCTCCCCCATTAAAGATGAGCAGTTCTTC. Amino acid sequence: CASSSPIKDEQFF.